This is a list of T cell receptor beta chains from one sample in a study of a mutant IDH1 vaccine in newly diagnosed glioma. Sequencing was performed with immunoSEQ multiplex PCR; in TCRdb, only in-frame clones are kept and a portion is missing. The sample yields around 40,000 clones, around 84% seen once. These receptors have no known antigen. Sample: PBMCs, taken from a glioma patient whose treatment included an IDH1 peptide vaccine. All receptors derive from a man aged 40-55 years with glioma. Each CDR3 is given with its conserved first and last residue. The order of the fields is CDR3 DNA, CDR3 protein, J gene, D gene, V gene, clone size. A D gene is named only where the DNA matches it firmly. Size is stated for part of the rows, as once, few or many counts, or as a class when the clone is expanded.

DNA: TGTGCCAGTAAAGGGGGGCACACTGGGGCCAACGTCCTGACTTTC
CDR3: CASKGGHTGANVLTF
J: TRBJ2-6
D: .
V: TRBV19
size: .

DNA: TGTGCCAGCAGCTCTATAGACGGTCTTGGGGCTTTCTTT
CDR3: CASSSIDGLGAFF
J: TRBJ1-1
D: .
V: TRBV5-6
size: .

DNA: TGTGCCAGCAGTGAATTGGGGGGCGGCCCCACAGATACGCAGTATTTT
CDR3: CASSELGGGPTDTQYF
J: TRBJ2-3
D: .
V: TRBV25-1
size: .

DNA: TGTGCCAGCAGTCCAGGGCTCGACGGCTACACCTTC
CDR3: CASSPGLDGYTF
J: TRBJ1-2
D: .
V: TRBV7-2
size: .

DNA: TGTGCCAGCAGTGACGGGGCAGAGAATCAGCCCCAGCATTTT
CDR3: CASSDGAENQPQHF
J: TRBJ1-5
D: .
V: TRBV6-1
size: .

DNA: TGTGCCAGCAGCGGCAGGGGGACTAATGAAAAACTGTTTTTT
CDR3: CASSGRGTNEKLFF
J: TRBJ1-4
D: TRBD1
V: TRBV7-8
size: medium-sized

DNA: TGTGCCAGCAGCTCCTGGACTAGCGGGAGGCTACAATACGAGCAGTACTTC
CDR3: CASSSWTSGRLQYEQYF
J: TRBJ2-7
D: TRBD2
V: TRBV7-9
size: few

DNA: TGTGCCAGCAGCTTGCAGGGGGCAGTATATGGCTACACCTTC
CDR3: CASSLQGAVYGYTF
J: TRBJ1-2
D: TRBD1
V: TRBV5-6
size: .

DNA: TGTGCCAGCTCCTCGGGACAGGCACACACTGAAGCTTTCTTT
CDR3: CASSSGQAHTEAFF
J: TRBJ1-1
D: TRBD1
V: TRBV18
size: .

DNA: TGTGCCATCAGTGGGATCCTAGAGACCGGGGAGCTGTTTTTT
CDR3: CAISGILETGELFF
J: TRBJ2-2
D: .
V: TRBV10-3
size: .

DNA: TGTGCCAGCAGCCCTGGACAGGTCCCCAATCAGCCCCAGCATTTT
CDR3: CASSPGQVPNQPQHF
J: TRBJ1-5
D: TRBD1
V: TRBV6-5
size: .

DNA: TGTGCCAGCTCCTTCGGGACAGCCATGAACACTGAAGCTTTCTTT
CDR3: CASSFGTAMNTEAFF
J: TRBJ1-1
D: TRBD1
V: TRBV18
size: .

DNA: TGCGCCAGCAGCTTGGGACAGGGCGGAGATGAAAAACTGTTTTTT
CDR3: CASSLGQGGDEKLFF
J: TRBJ1-4
D: TRBD1
V: TRBV5-1
size: once

DNA: TGCAGTGCTGGGTCGGGGTCCACCTTC
CDR3: CSAGSGSTF
J: TRBJ1-2
D: .
V: TRBV20-1
size: .

DNA: TGTGCCAGCTGCCGGGTTAGCGGGAGGTTTAATGAGCAGTTCTTC
CDR3: CASCRVSGRFNEQFF
J: TRBJ2-1
D: TRBD2
V: TRBV7-8
size: .

DNA: TGCGCCAGCAGCGAGTGGGAGGGTTTGCCCAATGAGCAGTTCTTC
CDR3: CASSEWEGLPNEQFF
J: TRBJ2-1
D: TRBD2
V: TRBV5-1
size: .

DNA: TGTGCCAGCAGCAGACAGGGGAAAGATGGCTACACCTTC
CDR3: CASSRQGKDGYTF
J: TRBJ1-2
D: TRBD1
V: TRBV5-5
size: .

DNA: TGTGCCAGCAGCCCAGGGGTGCTCGACACCGGGGAGCTGTTTTTT
CDR3: CASSPGVLDTGELFF
J: TRBJ2-2
D: .
V: TRBV9
size: once

DNA: TGCGCCAGCAGCCAAGAGCGACAGGGGGTCTCCTACGAGCAGTACTTC
CDR3: CASSQERQGVSYEQYF
J: TRBJ2-7
D: TRBD1
V: TRBV4-1
size: .

DNA: TGTGCCAGCAGCCGGGACCTCAACTCCTACGAGCAGTACTTC
CDR3: CASSRDLNSYEQYF
J: TRBJ2-7
D: .
V: TRBV9
size: .

DNA: TGCGCCAGCAGCCGACCGGGACTGATACACCACGAGCAGTACTTC
CDR3: CASSRPGLIHHEQYF
J: TRBJ2-7
D: .
V: TRBV4-3
size: .

DNA: TGTGCCATCACCGAAACAGTGAACACTGAAGCTTTCTTT
CDR3: CAITETVNTEAFF
J: TRBJ1-1
D: .
V: TRBV10-3
size: .

DNA: TGTGCCAGCAATGCAAATGGCGGGACGGGGAATGAGCAGTTCTTC
CDR3: CASNANGGTGNEQFF
J: TRBJ2-1
D: .
V: TRBV9
size: few

DNA: TGTGCCAGCTCACTTGGGTTCAGGGCTTCTGGAAACACCATATATTTT
CDR3: CASSLGFRASGNTIYF
J: TRBJ1-3
D: .
V: TRBV18
size: .

DNA: TGTGCCAGCAGTTACTCGAAGTCACCCCTCCACTTT
CDR3: CASSYSKSPLHF
J: TRBJ1-6
D: .
V: TRBV6-6
size: .

DNA: TGTGCCAGCAGCCACCAGACCACAACCTACGAGCAGTACTTC
CDR3: CASSHQTTTYEQYF
J: TRBJ2-7
D: .
V: TRBV4-2
size: .

DNA: TGTGCCAGTAGTATAAAACTAGCGGGAGGGGAGATACCCCAGTTCTTC
CDR3: CASSIKLAGGEIPQFF
J: TRBJ2-1
D: TRBD2
V: TRBV19
size: .

DNA: TGTGCCAGCAGCCCCCGGACTAGCGGTCGCACAGATACGCAGTATTTT
CDR3: CASSPRTSGRTDTQYF
J: TRBJ2-3
D: TRBD2
V: TRBV9
size: .